The next 8 T cell receptor beta chains were all read from a single sample in a study of beta chain features in type 1 diabetes. Study results and limitations: For Type 1 diabetes patients, all four CD4+ subsets carried TCRB CDR3s that were moderately but significantly shorter.

These TCRs' antigens remain unknown. What was sequenced were expressed TCRB transcripts, since all of the isolated RNA had been reverse transcribed. Only in-frame clones appear in the TCRdb table, and some are missing; sequencing was by immunoSEQ multiplex PCR. The sample lists around 260,000 clones, approximately 20% occurring once. The sequenced sample consisted of naive CD4+ T cells from blood. Receptor source: a woman in her thirties or forties with type 1 diabetes.

Here the CDR3 DNA reads TGCGCCAGCAGCCTGGACAGGAACACCGGGGAGCTGTTTTTT. Protein sequence: CASSLDRNTGELFF. This chain connects TRBV5-1 to TRBJ2-2, with D perhaps TRBD1 (6 bases). Deletions cut 4 bases from V and 1 base from J, with 8 bases between. CDR1 is SGHRS, CDR2 YFSETQ, per germline. The CDR3 is 14 residues long.

This clone was found a few times. This chain links TRBV29-1 with TRBJ1-5; 7 nucleotides align to TRBD1. Germline V gene lookup returns CDR1 SQVTM and CDR2 ANQGSEA. V lost 4 bases to trimming and J lost 3 bases; unmatched junction nucleotides: 6. The CDR3 spans 14 residues. In nucleotides, the CDR3 is TGCAGCGTTGGGGTAGGGGGCCCCAATCAGCCCCAGCATTTT. Translation: CSVGVGGPNQPQHF.

The rearrangement uses TRBV7-6 and TRBJ2-1; 8 bases match TRBD2. The V gene's germline CDR1 is SGHVS and CDR2 FNYEAQ. The J segment lost 5 bases and the V segment lost 4 bases, leaving 4 bases of the junction unmatched. This CDR3 comprises 14 residues. As DNA, the CDR3 is TGTGCCAGCAGCTCACAGCGGGGGCACAATGAGCAGTTCTTC. Protein: CASSSQRGHNEQFF.

The chain links TRBV7-8 to TRBJ1-5, with TRBD1 matching 8 bases. Trimming at V came to 5 bases and at J to 5 bases, leaving 5 bases not matched to a gene. This CDR3 comprises 14 residues. The germline CDR1 and CDR2 sequences are SGHVS and FQNEAQ. CDR3 protein: CASSPGGSYQPQHF. CDR3 nucleotide sequence: TGTGCCAGCAGCCCAGGGGGCTCCTATCAGCCCCAGCATTTT.

The J gene is TRBJ2-2, the V gene TRBV5-4, with 7 positions matching TRBD1. This CDR3 spans 17 amino acids. Losses at the gene ends were 2 bases for V and 4 bases for J; bases not matched to a gene: 11. Germline V gene sequence: CDR1 SGHNT, CDR2 YYREEE (reference sequence). CDR3 protein: CASSLTDRASRTGELFF. The CDR3 DNA reads as TGTGCCAGCAGCTTAACCGACAGGGCCTCTCGCACCGGGGAGCTGTTTTTT.

This clone was counted a few times. The V gene is TRBV7-3, the J gene TRBJ1-3; 7 bases fit TRBD1. The V gene end was trimmed by 2 bases and the J gene end by 4 bases; junction bases not matched to a gene: 8. CDR3 length: 16 residues. Germline V gene sequence: CDR1 SGHTA, CDR2 FQGTGA. DNA of the CDR3: TGTGCCAGCAGCTTACGGGCCAGGGGGACAGGAAACACCATATATTTT. Its protein product is CASSLRARGTGNTIYF.

This clone was detected only a few times. V usage is TRBV6-5 and J usage is TRBJ1-2; D remains unclear. Between the trimmed V and J ends, which lost 5 bases and 4 bases, there was a span of 17 bases. Looked up from germline, CDR1 is MNHEY and CDR2 is SVGAGI. The CDR3 covers 15 residues. The CDR3 here is CASSQQRTGSYGYTF. The CDR3 DNA is TGTGCCAGCAGTCAACAACGGACTGGATCCTATGGCTACACCTTC.

This clone has more than one count but fewer than ten. This sequence joins TRBV5-1 and TRBJ1-5, with TRBD1 as a possible D gene (6 bases). The CDR3 extends over 14 amino acids. Germline assignment: CDR1 SGHRS and CDR2 YFSETQ. Deletions cut 0 bases from V and 3 bases from J, with 7 bases between. The CDR3 DNA sequence: TGCGCCAGCAGCTTGGGACAGGTCAATCAGCCCCAGCATTTT. Translating it yields CASSLGQVNQPQHF.